This T cell receptor (beta chain) came from a study of blood T cell repertoires in COVID-19. Study in general: COVID-19 samples from acute and convalescent phases originated in the United States, Italy and Spain. In each case, the material was cDNA or gDNA derived from T cells, B-cell-depleted T cells, or PBMCs.

Trimming left V 1 base short and J 4 bases short, with 11 bases between. This CDR3 comprises 14 residues. The germline CDR1 and CDR2 sequences are SEHNR and FQNEAQ (reference sequence). Clones were sequenced by immunoSEQ multiplex PCR, and TCRdb holds only the in-frame ones, with some missing. This sample carries 380,000 or so clones, 81% of them seen once, and the ten largest clones take around 1%. The TCR originated in a human donor with acute or convalescent COVID-19. The donor label of this sample is uncertain. The sequenced sample consisted of peripheral blood. V and J are TRBV7-9 and TRBJ2-7; no clear D. The CDR3 DNA follows: TGTGCCAGCAGCTTAGAACTCCCCTCTTACGAGCAGTACTTC. This sequence encodes CASSLELPSYEQYF.